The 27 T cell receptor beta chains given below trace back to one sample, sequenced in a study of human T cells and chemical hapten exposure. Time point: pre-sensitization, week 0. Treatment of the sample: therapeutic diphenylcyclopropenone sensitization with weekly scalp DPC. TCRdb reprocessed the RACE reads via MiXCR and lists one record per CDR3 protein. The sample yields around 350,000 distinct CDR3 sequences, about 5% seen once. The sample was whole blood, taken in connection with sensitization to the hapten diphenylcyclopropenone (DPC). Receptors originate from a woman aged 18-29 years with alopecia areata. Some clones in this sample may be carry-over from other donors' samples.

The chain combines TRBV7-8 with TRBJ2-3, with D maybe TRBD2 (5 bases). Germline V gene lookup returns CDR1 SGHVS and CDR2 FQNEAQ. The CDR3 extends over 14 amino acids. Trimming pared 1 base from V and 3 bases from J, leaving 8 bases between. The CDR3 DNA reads TGTGCCAGCAGCTTAGGAGGGTTTACAGATACGCAGTATTTT. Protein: CASSLGGFTDTQYF.

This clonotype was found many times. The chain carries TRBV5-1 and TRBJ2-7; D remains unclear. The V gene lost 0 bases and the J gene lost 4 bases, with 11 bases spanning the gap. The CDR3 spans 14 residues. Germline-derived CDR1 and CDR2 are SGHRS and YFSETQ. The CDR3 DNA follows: TGCGCCAGCAGCTTGGTGCCCGGATTATACGAGCAGTACTTC. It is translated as CASSLVPGLYEQYF.

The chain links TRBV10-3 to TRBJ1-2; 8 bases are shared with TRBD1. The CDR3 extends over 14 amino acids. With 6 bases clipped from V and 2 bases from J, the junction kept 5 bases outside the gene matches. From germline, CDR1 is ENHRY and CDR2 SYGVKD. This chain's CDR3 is CAIRDRDLNYGYTF. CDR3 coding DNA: TGTGCCATCAGGGACAGGGACCTAAACTATGGCTACACCTTC.

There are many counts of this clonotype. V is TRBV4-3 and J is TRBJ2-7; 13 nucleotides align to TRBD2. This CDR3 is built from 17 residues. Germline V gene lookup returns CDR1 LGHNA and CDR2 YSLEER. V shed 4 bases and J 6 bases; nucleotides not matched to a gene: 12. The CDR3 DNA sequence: TGCGCCAGCAGCCGACTACTAGCGGGGGGGGCCGCTGGCGAGCAGTACTTC. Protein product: CASSRLLAGGAAGEQYF.

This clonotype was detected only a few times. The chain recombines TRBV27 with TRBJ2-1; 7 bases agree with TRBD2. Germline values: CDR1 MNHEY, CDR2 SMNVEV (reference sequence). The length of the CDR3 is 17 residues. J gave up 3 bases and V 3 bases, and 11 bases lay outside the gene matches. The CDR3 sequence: CASSFREPSGHYNEQFF. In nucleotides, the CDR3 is TGTGCCAGCAGTTTCAGAGAGCCTAGCGGCCACTACAATGAGCAGTTCTTC.

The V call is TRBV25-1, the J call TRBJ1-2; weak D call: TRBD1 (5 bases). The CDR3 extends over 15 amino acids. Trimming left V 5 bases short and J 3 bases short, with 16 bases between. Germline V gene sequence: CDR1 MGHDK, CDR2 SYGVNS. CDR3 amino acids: CASSSPGDSDYGYTF. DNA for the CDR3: TGTGCCAGCAGTTCCCCCGGAGACAGCGACTATGGCTACACCTTC.

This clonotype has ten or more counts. The CDR3 sequence is CASSAELGNTIYF. The DNA of the CDR3 is TGTGCCAGCTCCGCCGAACTTGGAAACACCATATATTTT. V is TRBV18 and J is TRBJ1-3; D is undetermined. Germline CDR1 KGHSH, CDR2 LQKENI. The CDR3 is made up of 13 amino acids. V was shortened by 6 bases and J by 3 bases, with 9 bases between the two germline ends.

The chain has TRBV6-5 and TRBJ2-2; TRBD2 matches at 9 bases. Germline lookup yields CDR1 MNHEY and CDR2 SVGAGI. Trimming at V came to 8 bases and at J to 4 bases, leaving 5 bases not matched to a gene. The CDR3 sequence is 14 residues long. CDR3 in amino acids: CASSRGGGTGELFF. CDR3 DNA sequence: TGTGCCAGCTCGCGGGGGGGCGGCACCGGGGAGCTGTTTTTT.

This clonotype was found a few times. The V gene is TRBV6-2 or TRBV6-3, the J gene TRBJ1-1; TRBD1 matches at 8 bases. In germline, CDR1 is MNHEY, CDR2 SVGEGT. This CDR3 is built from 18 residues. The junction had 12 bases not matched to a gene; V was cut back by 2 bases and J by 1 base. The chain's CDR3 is CASSYAGFFQGANTEAFF. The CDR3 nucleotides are TGTGCCAGCAGTTACGCCGGTTTTTTCCAGGGGGCGAACACTGAAGCTTTCTTT.

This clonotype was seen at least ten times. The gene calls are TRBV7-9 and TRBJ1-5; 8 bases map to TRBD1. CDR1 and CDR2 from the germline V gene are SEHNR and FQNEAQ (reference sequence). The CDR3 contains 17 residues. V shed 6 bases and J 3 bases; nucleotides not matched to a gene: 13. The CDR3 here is CASSRWTGRGFNQPQHF. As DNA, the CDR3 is TGTGCCAGCAGTCGATGGACAGGGAGGGGTTTCAATCAGCCCCAGCATTTT.

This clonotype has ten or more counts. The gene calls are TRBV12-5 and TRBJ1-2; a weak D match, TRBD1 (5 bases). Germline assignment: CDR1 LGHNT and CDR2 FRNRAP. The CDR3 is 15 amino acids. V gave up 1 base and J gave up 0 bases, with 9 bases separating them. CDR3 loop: CASGLGQTANYGYTF. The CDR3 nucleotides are TGTGCTAGTGGTTTGGGTCAGACAGCTAACTATGGCTACACCTTC. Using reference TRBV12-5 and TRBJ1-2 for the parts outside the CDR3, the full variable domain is DARVTQTPRHKVTEMGQEVTMRCQPILGHNTVFWYRQTMMQGLELLAYFRNRAPLDDSGMPKDRFSAEMPDATLATLKIQPSEPRDSAVYFCASGLGQTANYGYTFGSGTRLTVV.

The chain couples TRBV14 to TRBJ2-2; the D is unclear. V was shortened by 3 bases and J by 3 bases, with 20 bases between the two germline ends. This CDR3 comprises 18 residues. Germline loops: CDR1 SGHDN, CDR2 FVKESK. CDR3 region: CASSQVRWWEPHTGELFF. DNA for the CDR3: TGTGCCAGCAGCCAGGTTAGGTGGTGGGAACCCCACACCGGGGAGCTGTTTTTT.

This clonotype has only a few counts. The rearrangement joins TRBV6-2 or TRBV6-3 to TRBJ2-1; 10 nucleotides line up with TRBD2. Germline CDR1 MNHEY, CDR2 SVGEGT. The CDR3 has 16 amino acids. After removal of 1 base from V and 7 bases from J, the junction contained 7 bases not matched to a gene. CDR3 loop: CASSYYRTSGFNEQFF. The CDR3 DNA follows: TGTGCCAGCAGTTACTATAGGACTAGCGGTTTTAATGAGCAGTTCTTC.

The DNA of the CDR3 is TGTGCCACCAATAAGGGGCAGGGGGATCAGCCCCAGCATTTT. Its protein is CATNKGQGDQPQHF. This chain joins TRBV10-3 and TRBJ1-5, with TRBD1 matching over 7 bases. Per germline, CDR1 ENHRY and CDR2 SYGVKD. V lost 10 bases to trimming and J lost 5 bases; unmatched junction nucleotides: 11. This CDR3 is 14 amino acids long.

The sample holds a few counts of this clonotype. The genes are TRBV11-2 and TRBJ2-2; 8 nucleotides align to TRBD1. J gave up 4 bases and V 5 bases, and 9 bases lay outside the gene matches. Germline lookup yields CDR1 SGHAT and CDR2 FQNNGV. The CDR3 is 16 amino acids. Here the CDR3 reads CASSHYGQGGTGELFF. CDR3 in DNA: TGTGCCAGCAGCCATTATGGACAGGGTGGCACCGGGGAGCTGTTTTTT.

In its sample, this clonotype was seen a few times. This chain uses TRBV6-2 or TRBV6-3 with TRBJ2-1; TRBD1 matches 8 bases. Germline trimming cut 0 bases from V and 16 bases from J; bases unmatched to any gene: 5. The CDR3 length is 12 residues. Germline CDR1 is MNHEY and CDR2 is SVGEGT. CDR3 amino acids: CASSYSTQGGFF. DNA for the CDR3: TGTGCCAGCAGTTACTCGACACAGGGGGGCTTCTTC.

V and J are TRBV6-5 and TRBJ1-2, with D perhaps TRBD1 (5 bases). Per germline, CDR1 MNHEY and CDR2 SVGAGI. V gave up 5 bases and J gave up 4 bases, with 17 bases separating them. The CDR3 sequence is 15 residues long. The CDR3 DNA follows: TGTGCCAGCAGTACTCAGGGACGGAGAGCCTATGGCTACACCTTC. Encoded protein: CASSTQGRRAYGYTF.

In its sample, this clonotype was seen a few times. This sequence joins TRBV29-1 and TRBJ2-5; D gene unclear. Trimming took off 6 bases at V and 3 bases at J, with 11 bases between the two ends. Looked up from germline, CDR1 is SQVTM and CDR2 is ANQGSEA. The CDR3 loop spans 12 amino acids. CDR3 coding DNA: TGCAGCGTCCGACAAGTGAAAGAGACCCAGTACTTC. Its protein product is CSVRQVKETQYF.

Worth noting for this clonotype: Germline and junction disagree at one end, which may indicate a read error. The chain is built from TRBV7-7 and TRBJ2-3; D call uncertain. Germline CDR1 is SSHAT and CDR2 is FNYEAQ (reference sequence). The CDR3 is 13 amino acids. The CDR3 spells CASSSSPRDTQYF. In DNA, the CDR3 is TGTGCTAGCAGCTCATCGCCTAGGGATACGCAGTATTTT.

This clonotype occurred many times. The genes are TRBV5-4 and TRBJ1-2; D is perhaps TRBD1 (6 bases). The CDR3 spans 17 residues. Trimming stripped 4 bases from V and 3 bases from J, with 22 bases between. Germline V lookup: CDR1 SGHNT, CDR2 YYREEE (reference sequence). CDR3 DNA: TGTGCCAGCAGCCAAGAGATACAGGGTGGCGGGGACTATGGCTACACCTTC. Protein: CASSQEIQGGGDYGYTF.

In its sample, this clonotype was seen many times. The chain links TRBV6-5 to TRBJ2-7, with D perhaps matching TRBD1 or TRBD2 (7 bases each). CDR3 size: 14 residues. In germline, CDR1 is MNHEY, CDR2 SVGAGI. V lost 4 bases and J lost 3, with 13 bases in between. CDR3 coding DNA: TGTGCCAGCAGTTCCAGGGGGGGTGACTACGAGCAGTACTTC. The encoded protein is CASSSRGGDYEQYF.

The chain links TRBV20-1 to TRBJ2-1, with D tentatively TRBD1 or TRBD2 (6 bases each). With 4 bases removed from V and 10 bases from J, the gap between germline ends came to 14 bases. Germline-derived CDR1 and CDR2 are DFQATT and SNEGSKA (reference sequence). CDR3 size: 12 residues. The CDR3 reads CSATGGPREQFF. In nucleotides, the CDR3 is TGCAGTGCTACCGGGGGCCCAAGGGAGCAGTTCTTC.

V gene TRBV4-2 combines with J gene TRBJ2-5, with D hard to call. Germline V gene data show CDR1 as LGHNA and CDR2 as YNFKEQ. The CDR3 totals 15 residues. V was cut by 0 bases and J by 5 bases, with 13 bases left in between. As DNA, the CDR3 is TGTGCCAGCAGCCAAGATGGGTTGGCGGTGGAGACCCAGTACTTC. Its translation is CASSQDGLAVETQYF.

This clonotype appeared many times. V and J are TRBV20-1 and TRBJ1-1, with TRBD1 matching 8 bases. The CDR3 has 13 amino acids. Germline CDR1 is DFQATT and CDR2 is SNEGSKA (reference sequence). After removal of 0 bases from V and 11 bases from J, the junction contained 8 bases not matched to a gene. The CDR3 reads CSAREQGARRAFF. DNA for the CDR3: TGCAGTGCTAGAGAGCAGGGGGCCCGTCGGGCTTTCTTT.

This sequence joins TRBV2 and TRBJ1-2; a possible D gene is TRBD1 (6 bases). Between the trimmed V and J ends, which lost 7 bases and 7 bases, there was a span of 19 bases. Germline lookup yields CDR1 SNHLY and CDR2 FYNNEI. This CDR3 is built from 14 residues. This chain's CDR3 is CASTALAGGAGYTF. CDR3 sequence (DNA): TGTGCCAGCACCGCCCTGGCGGGGGGCGCTGGCTACACCTTC.

CDR3 loop: CSASRLNGNTIYF. CDR3 DNA: TGCAGTGCTAGTCGACTGAATGGAAACACCATATATTTT. This chain links TRBV20-1 with TRBJ1-3; D is unclear. The germline V gene has CDR1 DFQATT and CDR2 SNEGSKA (reference sequence). The CDR3 is 13 amino acids. The V end was cut by 3 bases, the J end by 3 bases, with 9 bases between.

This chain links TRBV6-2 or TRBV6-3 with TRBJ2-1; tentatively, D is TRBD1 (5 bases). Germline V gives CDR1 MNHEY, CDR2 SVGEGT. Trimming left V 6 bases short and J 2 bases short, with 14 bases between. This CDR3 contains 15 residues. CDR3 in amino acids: CASRTTGSPYNEQFF. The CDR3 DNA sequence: TGTGCCAGCAGAACCACAGGTAGCCCCTACAATGAGCAGTTCTTC.